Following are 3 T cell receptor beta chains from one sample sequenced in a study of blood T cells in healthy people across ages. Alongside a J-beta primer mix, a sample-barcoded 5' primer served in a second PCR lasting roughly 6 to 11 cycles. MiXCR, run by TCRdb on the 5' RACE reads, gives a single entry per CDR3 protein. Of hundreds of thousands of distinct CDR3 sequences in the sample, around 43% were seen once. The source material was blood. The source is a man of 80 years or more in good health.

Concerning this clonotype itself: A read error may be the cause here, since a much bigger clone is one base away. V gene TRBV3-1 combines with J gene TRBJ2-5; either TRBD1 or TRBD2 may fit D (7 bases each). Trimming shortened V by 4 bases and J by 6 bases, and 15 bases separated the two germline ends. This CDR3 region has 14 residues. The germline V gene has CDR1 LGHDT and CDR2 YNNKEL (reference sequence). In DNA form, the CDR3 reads TGTGCCAGCAGCCGACTCAGGGGGGGAAAGACCCAGTACTTC. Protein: CASSRLRGGKTQYF.

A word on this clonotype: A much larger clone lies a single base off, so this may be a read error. The CDR3, as DNA: TGTGCCAGCAGCGTAGCCAGGAGTCTCTATGGCTACACCTTC. Translated: CASSVARSLYGYTF. The chain couples TRBV7-2 to TRBJ1-2; D unclear. The CDR3 spans 14 residues. The germline CDR1 and CDR2 sequences are SGHTA and FQGNSA.

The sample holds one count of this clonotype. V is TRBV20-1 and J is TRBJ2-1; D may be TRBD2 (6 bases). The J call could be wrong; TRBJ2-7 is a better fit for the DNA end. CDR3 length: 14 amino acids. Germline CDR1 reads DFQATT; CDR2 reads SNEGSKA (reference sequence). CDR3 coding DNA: TGCAGTGCTAGAGGAGCGGGTCAATACAATGAGCAGTACTTC. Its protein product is CSARGAGQYNEQYF.